The sequence of this T cell receptor (beta chain) was determined in a study of high-grade serous ovarian cancer treatment subgroups. At the level of the study: Samples averaged roughly 15,000 reads and thousands of unique TCR beta rearrangements. Findings and caveats of the study: Repertoire analysis covered CDR3 alone, not CDR1 or CDR2.

For this clone: Its antigen remains unidentified.

Tumor samples were taken before definitive surgery or chemotherapy. V was shortened by 6 bases and J by 2 bases, with 17 bases between the two germline ends. The germline gives CDR1 LNHDA, CDR2 SQIVND (reference sequence). There are 16 residues in the CDR3. Using immunoSEQ multiplex PCR, the repertoire was profiled, and TCRdb retains in-frame clones only, with some absent. The top ten hold roughly 3% of the sample, which has approximately 40,000 clones, roughly three quarters seen once. This chain uses TRBV19 with TRBJ1-5; D might be TRBD1 (5 bases). The sample was tumor tissue. This clonotype was sampled from a human donor with high-grade serous ovarian cancer. The CDR3 DNA sequence: TGTGCCAGTAGCGATAGTATTGGACATCGCAATCAGCCCCAGCATTTT. Amino acids: CASSDSIGHRNQPQHF. The full variable domain, completed using reference TRBV19 and TRBJ1-5, is DGGITQSPKYLFRKEGQNVTLSCEQNLNHDAMYWYRQDPGQGLRLIYYSQIVNDFQKGDIAEGYSVSREKKESFPLTVTSAQKNPTAFYLCASSDSIGHRNQPQHFGDGTRLSIL.